This T cell receptor (beta chain) was found in a study of T cell responses to AZD1222 COVID-19 vaccine. Findings of the study overall: Researchers took repertoire samples only after the peak T cell response had come.

In regard to this clone: Its antigen is not known.

Trimming removed 0 bases at V and 3 bases at J, with 27 bases between. The CDR3 sequence is 20 residues long. Germline-derived CDR1 and CDR2 are LGHNA and YNFKEQ. TCRdb's copy holds only in-frame clones and misses some; the assay was immunoSEQ multiplex PCR. This sample yields approximately 100,000 clones, of which about 85% are seen a single time; 2% to 2.5% belongs to the top ten. The chain combines TRBV4-2 with TRBJ2-7, with D unresolved. This receptor was taken from an adult who received the AZD1222 COVID-19 vaccine. This material consisted of peripheral blood, taken 28 days after the second AZD1222 dose. CDR3 sequence: CASSQDLGLGNLDVVYEQYF. The CDR3 DNA sequence: TGTGCCAGCAGCCAAGATCTGGGCCTGGGGAACTTGGATGTCGTCTACGAGCAGTACTTC.